This is a list of T cell receptor beta chains from one sample in a study of CD8 T cells in Susac syndrome. TCRdb called the immunoSEQ multiplex PCR reads again in MiXCR, with one record for every CDR3 protein. Among approximately 180,000 distinct CDR3 sequences, 75% to 95% were seen once, and the ten largest hold roughly 0.087%. The specimen sequenced was CD4+ T cells from PBMCs. The source of these receptors is a human donor with Susac syndrome. Both conserved end residues are part of each CDR3. Each record gives: V gene, clone size, J gene, D gene, CDR3 protein, CDR3 DNA. A D gene is named only where the DNA matches it firmly. Size values are once, few and many counts, or a class for expanded clones, and some rows have none.

TRBV9	-	TRBJ2-1	TRBD2	CASSVDPGGASYNEQFF	TGTGCCAGCAGCGTAGACCCGGGGGGGGCGAGCTACAATGAGCAGTTCTTC
TRBV28	-	TRBJ2-2	TRBD1	CASRDRGNTGELFF	TGTGCCAGCAGGGACAGGGGAAACACCGGGGAGCTGTTTTTT
TRBV7-3	once	TRBJ2-5	TRBD2	CASSQFGGDEQETQYF	TGTGCCAGCAGCCAATTTGGGGGGGACGAACAAGAGACCCAGTACTTC
TRBV11-2	-	TRBJ2-5	-	CASSLDGSWAKTQYF	TGTGCCAGCAGCTTAGATGGGTCCTGGGCAAAGACCCAGTACTTC
TRBV12-3/TRBV12-4	-	TRBJ2-1	TRBD2	CASRTGQGLAGGTPFF	TGTGCCAGCAGGACAGGACAGGGACTAGCGGGAGGAACCCCGTTCTTC
TRBV6-5	-	TRBJ2-3	TRBD2	CASRGLVETDTQYF	TGTGCCAGCAGAGGACTAGTCGAGACAGATACGCAGTATTTT
TRBV6-5	-	TRBJ1-1	-	CASSYFGTAPNTEAFF	TGTGCCAGCAGTTACTTCGGGACCGCTCCGAACACTGAAGCTTTCTTT
TRBV6-1	few	TRBJ1-1	-	CASSEETANTEAFF	TGTGCCAGCAGTGAAGAGACAGCCAACACTGAAGCTTTCTTT
TRBV5-1	-	TRBJ1-5	TRBD1	CASSPRTGGDQPQHF	TGCGCCAGCAGCCCGAGGACAGGGGGCGATCAGCCCCAGCATTTT
TRBV20-1	-	TRBJ2-5	-	CSARPDSGETQYF	TGCAGTGCTAGACCAGATAGTGGGGAGACCCAGTACTTC
TRBV27	-	TRBJ1-5	TRBD1	CASRFSGTVSQGPQHF	TGTGCCAGCCGATTCAGCGGGACAGTCTCGCAGGGACCCCAGCATTTT
TRBV2	few	TRBJ2-7	-	CASKRLANEQYF	TGTGCCAGCAAAAGGCTAGCGAACGAGCAGTACTTC
TRBV30	-	TRBJ2-5	TRBD1	CAWLRQGSQETQYF	TGTGCCTGGCTGCGACAGGGATCACAAGAGACCCAGTACTTC
TRBV4-1	-	TRBJ1-4	TRBD1	CASSLIKRTGEKLFF	TGCGCCAGCAGCCTTATAAAAAGGACAGGGGAAAAACTGTTTTTT
TRBV6-4	-	TRBJ2-3	-	CASSDSPGATDTQYF	TGTGCCAGCAGTGACAGCCCAGGAGCCACAGATACGCAGTATTTT
TRBV19	-	TRBJ2-2	-	CASSMRDPGELFF	TGTGCCAGTAGTATGCGGGATCCCGGGGAGCTGTTTTTT
TRBV5-5	-	TRBJ1-2	TRBD1	CASSADRADGYTF	TGTGCCAGCAGCGCCGACAGGGCTGATGGCTACACCTTC
TRBV20-1	-	TRBJ2-7	TRBD1	CSATGGRSYEQYF	TGCAGTGCTACAGGGGGACGGTCCTACGAGCAGTACTTC
TRBV14	-	TRBJ2-3	TRBD2	CASSQVRASGNTQYF	TGTGCCAGCAGCCAAGTGAGGGCTAGCGGGAATACGCAGTATTTT
TRBV4-1	-	TRBJ2-2	-	CASSQARLTAGELFF	TGCGCCAGCAGCCAAGCACGACTCACCGCCGGGGAGCTGTTTTTT
TRBV19	once	TRBJ2-6	TRBD1	CASSMTGFSGANVLTF	TGTGCCAGTAGTATGACAGGGTTCTCAGGGGCCAACGTCCTGACTTTC
TRBV4-1	-	TRBJ1-1	-	CASSQGRSSTEAFF	TGCGCCAGCAGCCAAGGGCGGAGCTCCACTGAAGCTTTCTTT
TRBV18	-	TRBJ1-2	TRBD1	CASSTNPGGYGYTF	TGTGCCAGCTCAACTAACCCAGGGGGCTATGGCTACACCTTC
TRBV29-1	-	TRBJ2-7	TRBD1	CSYSPGQATYEQYF	TGCAGCTACTCTCCGGGACAGGCCACCTACGAGCAGTACTTC
TRBV7-9	-	TRBJ1-2	-	CASSFGGPVYGYTF	TGTGCCAGCAGCTTCGGGGGGCCAGTCTATGGCTACACCTTC